This paragraph reports one T cell receptor (beta chain). Its antigen remains unidentified. The CDR3 totals 14 residues. Germline V gene data show CDR1 as DFQATT and CDR2 as SNEGSKA (reference sequence). The J segment lost 6 bases and the V segment lost 3 bases, leaving 5 bases of the junction unmatched. The repertoire was sequenced with immunoSEQ multiplex PCR; TCRdb's copy has only in-frame clones and lacks some. Of under 200,000 clones in the sample, around 92% are singletons; the top ten hold approximately 1.4%. The data stem from a study of T cell responses to AZD1222 COVID-19 vaccine. General study findings and limits: None of the repertoires were sampled until the peak T cell response had passed. Spike-wide vaccine-associated CD4 TCRs dominated at 160-218 and 743-854. The donor cohort was predominantly white British with a female majority, and clonal diversity may have been underestimated. Reports say nearly half of spike-specific TCRs go after unmutated variant regions.

V is TRBV20-1 and J is TRBJ2-2, with 9 bases matching TRBD1. This TCR was recovered from an adult in good health. The material was peripheral blood, obtained on day 0 of AZD1222 vaccination. This CDR3 reads CSASKQGASGELFF. In nucleotides, the CDR3 is TGCAGTGCTAGTAAACAGGGGGCGTCCGGGGAGCTGTTTTTT.